Listed below are T cell receptor beta chains from one sample, sequenced in a study of T cells in Graves' hyperthyroidism and ophthalmopathy. TCRdb processed the multiplex PCR reads anew with MiXCR; each CDR3 protein has one entry. The repertoire holds under 350,000 distinct CDR3 sequences, with about 17% as singletons. The sample taken for sequencing was blood. The receptors derive from a woman aged 55 to 70 with Graves' ophthalmopathy. The CDR3 runs from the conserved cysteine through the conserved F or W. The order of the fields is clone size, CDR3 length, D gene, V gene, J gene, CDR3 protein, CDR3 DNA. D genes are given only for firm matches. Size is stated for part of the rows, as once, few or many counts, or as a class when the clone is expanded.

many	15	TRBD1	TRBV27	TRBJ1-2	CASSFKAGTAYGYTF	TGTGCCAGCAGTTTCAAAGCCGGGACAGCCTATGGCTACACCTTC
many	20	TRBD2	TRBV4-1	TRBJ2-1	CASSLAVTSGGSSSYNEQFF	TGCGCCAGCAGCCTAGCGGTGACTAGCGGGGGGTCGAGCTCCTACAATGAGCAGTTCTTC
many	11	-	TRBV5-1	TRBJ2-7	CASSSRDEQYF	TGCGCCAGCAGCTCGCGGGACGAGCAGTACTTC
many	13	-	TRBV12-3/TRBV12-4	TRBJ1-1	CASAALMNTEAFF	TGTGCCAGCGCCGCATTAATGAACACTGAAGCTTTCTTT
many	13	-	TRBV20-1	TRBJ1-1	CSVVTGTNTEAFF	TGCAGTGTCGTTACAGGGACGAACACTGAAGCTTTCTTT
-	11	-	TRBV5-6	TRBJ2-1	CASSLLVEQFF	TGTGCCAGCAGCTTACTGGTTGAGCAGTTCTTC
many	12	-	TRBV5-4	TRBJ2-7	CASSLGQNEQYF	TGTGCCAGCAGCTTGGGACAGAACGAGCAGTACTTC
-	17	-	TRBV6-5	TRBJ2-7	CASSYFETPGASYEQYF	TGTGCCAGCAGTTACTTTGAAACCCCAGGGGCTTCCTACGAGCAGTACTTC
few	13	-	TRBV20-1	TRBJ1-1	CSARSGLNTEAFF	TGCAGTGCTAGAAGCGGGCTGAACACTGAAGCTTTCTTT
many	14	-	TRBV4-2	TRBJ2-5	CASSQDSYQETQYF	TGTGCCAGCAGCCAAGACAGTTACCAAGAGACCCAGTACTTC
many	15	-	TRBV20-1	TRBJ2-2	CSAADNQQNTGELFF	TGCAGTGCTGCGGACAATCAGCAGAACACCGGGGAGCTGTTTTTT
many	17	TRBD2	TRBV3-1	TRBJ2-3	CASSLYQAGGHQDTQYF	TGTGCCAGCAGCCTATACCAAGCGGGGGGGCATCAAGATACGCAGTATTTT
many	13	TRBD1	TRBV5-1	TRBJ2-3	CASIRQGTDTQYF	TGCGCCAGCATTCGACAGGGGACAGATACGCAGTATTTT
-	16	-	TRBV5-1	TRBJ1-6	CASSLDQTGPNSPLHF	TGCGCCAGCAGCTTGGATCAGACCGGGCCCAATTCACCCCTCCACTTT
many	12	TRBD1	TRBV20-1	TRBJ2-7	CSARGQAYEQYF	TGCAGTGCCCGCGGACAGGCCTACGAGCAGTACTTC
-	15	TRBD1	TRBV5-1	TRBJ2-7	CASSSTGQARRGQYF	TGTGCCAGCAGCTCCACGGGACAGGCGCGCCGTGGGCAGTACTTC
few	14	-	TRBV5-5	TRBJ2-7	CASSYTNLIYEQYF	TGTGCCAGCAGCTACACAAACCTGATTTACGAGCAGTACTTC
few	14	-	TRBV3-1	TRBJ2-7	CASSRTGFDYEQYF	TGTGCCAGCAGCCGAACCGGGTTCGACTACGAGCAGTACTTC
-	15	-	TRBV19	TRBJ2-5	CASSNRWAGQETQYF	TGTGCCAGTAGTAACCGTTGGGCGGGGCAAGAGACCCAGTACTTC
-	11	-	TRBV28	TRBJ2-2	CASSTPGELFF	TGTGCCAGCAGTACCCCCGGGGAGCTGTTTTTT
few	14	-	TRBV19	TRBJ2-3	CASSTEGRGDTQYF	TGTGCCAGTAGCACTGAGGGACGGGGAGATACGCAGTATTTT
many	12	-	TRBV3-1	TRBJ2-1	CASSHGPGEQFF	TGTGCCAGCAGCCACGGACCCGGGGAGCAGTTCTTC
many	14	-	TRBV20-1	TRBJ2-3	CSARDPTSTDTQYF	TGCAGTGCTAGAGATCCAACCAGCACAGATACGCAGTATTTT
few	17	-	TRBV9	TRBJ2-2	CASSNRGGGFGTGELFF	TGTGCCAGCAGCAACCGAGGAGGGGGCTTTGGCACCGGGGAGCTGTTTTTT
few	16	-	TRBV5-1	TRBJ1-4	CASSLMGRGNLGKLFF	TGCGCCAGCAGCTTGATGGGTAGAGGAAACTTGGGAAAACTGTTTTTT
many	14	-	TRBV29-1	TRBJ1-5	CSVTNRDPNQPQHF	TGCAGCGTTACGAACAGGGACCCTAATCAGCCCCAGCATTTT
few	14	TRBD1	TRBV13	TRBJ2-7	CASSPGQGGYEQYF	TGTGCCAGCAGCCCGGGACAGGGCGGCTACGAGCAGTACTTC
-	13	-	TRBV12-3/TRBV12-4	TRBJ2-5	CASRIGTLETQYF	TGTGCCAGCAGAATCGGGACTCTGGAGACCCAGTACTTC
-	15	-	TRBV7-2	TRBJ2-2	CASSLIHLDSGELFF	TGTGCCAGCAGCTTAATTCATCTGGACAGCGGGGAGCTGTTTTTT
few	14	TRBD1	TRBV19	TRBJ1-1	CASRNRGLNTEAFF	TGTGCCAGTAGGAACAGGGGACTGAACACTGAAGCTTTCTTT
few	14	-	TRBV19	TRBJ1-5	CASTKRGYNQPQHF	TGTGCCAGTACCAAGAGGGGGTACAATCAGCCCCAGCATTTT
many	18	TRBD2	TRBV6-2/TRBV6-3	TRBJ2-1	CASSYRPSGRAVWNEQFF	TGTGCCAGCAGTTACCGCCCGAGCGGGAGGGCCGTTTGGAATGAGCAGTTCTTC
many	15	TRBD1	TRBV6-1	TRBJ2-7	CASTEVGTGDYEQYF	TGTGCCAGCACCGAAGTGGGGACAGGGGACTACGAGCAGTACTTC
many	17	-	TRBV7-2	TRBJ2-3	CASSLGRHSSSTDTQYF	TGTGCCAGCAGCTTAGGAAGGCACTCCTCTAGCACAGATACGCAGTATTTT
few	16	TRBD2	TRBV4-3	TRBJ2-2	CASSQVRGSDTGELFF	TGCGCCAGCAGCCAAGTTCGCGGGAGTGATACCGGGGAGCTGTTTTTT
-	16	TRBD1	TRBV4-1	TRBJ2-7	CASSQEGTGGYYEQYF	TGCGCCAGCAGCCAAGAGGGGACAGGGGGCTATTACGAGCAGTACTTC
-	15	TRBD1	TRBV7-9	TRBJ2-7	CASSPPGQGLYEQYF	TGTGCCAGCAGCCCACCAGGACAGGGTTTGTACGAGCAGTACTTC
many	17	-	TRBV10-3	TRBJ2-3	CAISETRRGLSTDTQYF	TGTGCCATCAGTGAGACTAGACGGGGCCTTAGCACAGATACGCAGTATTTT
-	17	-	TRBV5-1	TRBJ2-4	CASSPEQGRGPKNIQYF	TGCGCCAGCAGCCCGGAACAGGGACGGGGGCCCAAAAACATTCAGTACTTC
many	17	-	TRBV6-1	TRBJ1-1	CASSTVKAVLFSGKAFF	TGTGCCAGCTCGACGGTTAAGGCTGTATTGTTCTCGGGGAAAGCTTTCTTT
few	11	-	TRBV29-1	TRBJ1-2	CSPGGNDGYTF	TGCAGCCCGGGGGGGAATGACGGCTACACCTTC
many	12	-	TRBV20-1	TRBJ2-5	CSAARNQETQYF	TGCAGTGCCGCGCGGAACCAAGAGACCCAGTACTTC
-	12	-	TRBV25-1	TRBJ1-5	CASSVGDQPQHF	TGTGCCAGCAGTGTTGGGGATCAGCCCCAGCATTTT
many	13	-	TRBV20-1	TRBJ2-4	CSASTTSGNIQYF	TGCAGTGCTAGCACAACGAGTGGAAACATTCAGTACTTC
many	14	-	TRBV28	TRBJ1-2	CASSPVGGSVGYTF	TGTGCCAGCAGTCCCGTGGGGGGTTCGGTTGGCTACACCTTC
many	13	-	TRBV2	TRBJ2-7	CASRRGMTYEQYF	TGTGCCAGCAGGAGGGGGATGACGTACGAGCAGTACTTC
many	14	-	TRBV29-1	TRBJ2-7	CSVEGDGNSYEQYF	TGCAGCGTTGAGGGGGACGGCAACTCCTACGAGCAGTACTTC
few	15	-	TRBV9	TRBJ2-3	CASSGGLFPGDTQYF	TGTGCCAGCAGCGGCGGACTATTTCCTGGGGATACGCAGTATTTT
many	15	TRBD2	TRBV7-2	TRBJ2-5	CASSWSGGPWETQYF	TGTGCCAGCAGCTGGAGCGGGGGCCCCTGGGAGACCCAGTACTTC
many	14	TRBD1	TRBV12-3/TRBV12-4	TRBJ1-5	CASRKDRVNQPQHF	TGTGCCAGCAGAAAGGACAGGGTCAATCAGCCCCAGCATTTT
-	15	-	TRBV5-1	TRBJ1-4	CASSLQAGANEKLFF	TGCGCCAGCAGCCTTCAGGCGGGTGCTAATGAAAAACTGTTTTTT
-	14	-	TRBV3-1	TRBJ2-3	CASSRGLETDTQYF	TGTGCCAGCAGCCGCGGATTGGAGACAGATACGCAGTATTTT